The 26 T cell receptor beta chains presented below share a single source sample, sequenced in a study of blood T cells in healthy people across ages. A second PCR, run for about 6 to 11 cycles, used a sample-barcoded 5' primer plus a J-beta primer mix. TCRdb independently ran MiXCR on the 5' RACE reads; one entry per CDR3 protein. The sample lists about 1.8 million distinct CDR3 sequences, approximately 50% occurring once. The specimen was blood. The receptors stem from a woman aged 40 to 50 in good health.

V usage is TRBV9 and J usage is TRBJ2-3; a possible D gene is TRBD2 (6 bases). Trimming cost V 0 bases and J 1 base, with 12 bases left between them. The length of the CDR3 is 16 residues. From germline, CDR1 is SGDLS and CDR2 YYNGEE. CDR3 sequence: CASSVEAGHRTDTQYF. The CDR3 nucleotides are TGTGCCAGCAGCGTAGAAGCGGGCCATCGCACAGATACGCAGTATTTT.

The J gene is TRBJ2-1, the V gene TRBV5-1; D unclear. The DNA end is more similar to TRBJ2-7, so the J call may be wrong. The CDR3 loop spans 15 amino acids. Germline CDR1 and CDR2: SGHRS and YFSETQ. In DNA, the CDR3 is TGCGCCAGCAGCTTTGGCCGCGACCTTTACAATGAGCAGTACTTC. This codes for CASSFGRDLYNEQYF.

The V and J genes are TRBV4-3 and TRBJ2-1; 8 nucleotides match TRBD2. Germline V gene sequence: CDR1 LGHNA, CDR2 YSLEER. There are 16 residues in the CDR3. The junction had 6 bases not matched to a gene; V was cut back by 0 bases and J by 5 bases. The CDR3 DNA sequence: TGCGCCAGCAGCCAAGATCGGGCGGGAGGCGACAATGAGCAGTTCTTC. Its translation is CASSQDRAGGDNEQFF.

The gene calls are TRBV7-6 and TRBJ2-7; TRBD2 matches at 7 bases. Germline loops: CDR1 SGHVS, CDR2 FNYEAQ. This CDR3 region has 14 residues. The V and J ends lost 5 bases and 0 bases, in that order; junction bases with no gene match: 4. CDR3 protein: CASSAGLGSYEQYF. In DNA form, the CDR3 reads TGTGCCAGCAGCGCAGGACTAGGCTCCTACGAGCAGTACTTC.

Worth noting for this clonotype: A read error may account for a junction end that differs from germline. This CDR3 is CASSLTPGSSYGQYF. In nucleotides, the CDR3 is TGTGCCAGCAGCTTGACTCCAGGCAGCTCCTACGGGCAGTACTTC. The chain has TRBV5-5 and TRBJ2-7; D uncertain. CDR1 and CDR2 (germline): SGHKS, YYEKEE (reference sequence). The CDR3 loop spans 15 amino acids.

The V call is TRBV19, the J call TRBJ1-2, with 7 positions matching TRBD1. The CDR3 runs 14 residues. Germline CDR1 is LNHDA and CDR2 is SQIVND (reference sequence). After removal of 5 bases from V and 4 bases from J, the junction contained 7 bases not matched to a gene. The CDR3 spells CASSVAGTVYGYTF. The CDR3, as DNA: TGTGCCAGTAGTGTAGCCGGGACAGTCTATGGCTACACCTTC.

The chain has TRBV28 and TRBJ2-5; D call uncertain. This CDR3 contains 13 residues. Germline V gene sequence: CDR1 MDHEN, CDR2 SYDVKM. V gave up 4 bases and J gave up 0 bases, with 6 bases separating them. CDR3 in amino acids: CASSYDYQETQYF. Here the CDR3 DNA reads TGTGCCAGCAGTTATGACTACCAAGAGACCCAGTACTTC.

A few counts support this clonotype. This CDR3 is CASSWAGTGRDEQYF. The CDR3 DNA is TGTGCCAGCAGCTGGGCCGGGACAGGACGGGACGAGCAGTACTTC. The rearrangement joins TRBV5-5 to TRBJ2-7, with TRBD1 matching 8 bases. Germline V gene data show CDR1 as SGHKS and CDR2 as YYEKEE (reference sequence). The CDR3 has 15 amino acids. Trimming at V came to 3 bases and at J to 5 bases, leaving 10 bases not matched to a gene.

The chain uses TRBV11-2 and TRBJ1-2; possibly TRBD1 for D (5 bases). CDR3 length: 15 amino acids. Per the germline V gene, CDR1 is SGHAT and CDR2 is FQNNGV. With 0 bases removed from V and 1 base from J, the gap between germline ends came to 9 bases. The CDR3 sequence is CASSLEHRNNYGYTF. DNA of the CDR3: TGTGCCAGCAGCTTAGAGCACAGGAATAACTATGGCTACACCTTC.

V gene TRBV28 combines with J gene TRBJ2-4, with 8 bases identical to TRBD1. This CDR3 spans 18 amino acids. After removal of 4 bases from V and 0 bases from J, the junction contained 11 bases not matched to a gene. CDR1 MDHEN and CDR2 SYDVKM come from the germline V gene. The DNA of the CDR3 is TGTGCCAGCAGTTCCCCCTCAGCCGGACAGGGAGCCAAAAACATTCAGTACTTC. Protein product: CASSSPSAGQGAKNIQYF.

This sequence joins TRBV4-1 and TRBJ1-2; D may be TRBD1 (5 bases). The CDR3 loop spans 17 amino acids. In germline, CDR1 is MGHRA, CDR2 YSYEKL. Trimming left V 1 base short and J 0 bases short, with 15 bases between. The CDR3 DNA is TGCGCCAGCAGCCAAGGGGCCAGGGTGGCTTCTAACTATGGCTACACCTTC. This encodes CASSQGARVASNYGYTF.

This chain connects TRBV28 to TRBJ2-3; perhaps TRBD2 as D (7 bases). The CDR3 length is 17 residues. Per germline, CDR1 MDHEN and CDR2 SYDVKM. The V end was cut by 2 bases, the J end by 0 bases, with 15 bases between. CDR3 sequence reads: CASSLAKRGASTDTQYF. CDR3 DNA sequence: TGTGCCAGCAGTTTAGCCAAACGGGGGGCCAGCACAGATACGCAGTATTTT.

This clonotype was seen a handful of times. The chain has TRBV10-1 and TRBJ2-7; no firm D call. The germline V and J ends were trimmed by 1 base and 0 bases, with 7 bases remaining between them. This CDR3 contains 14 residues. CDR1 is WNHNN, CDR2 SYGVQD, per germline (reference sequence). The CDR3 bases are TGCGCCAGCAGTGAGTATCCAGGCTCCTACGAGCAGTACTTC. Translating it yields CASSEYPGSYEQYF.

V usage is TRBV6-1 and J usage is TRBJ1-1, with D maybe TRBD1 (6 bases). Trimming removed 6 bases at V and 4 bases at J, with 24 bases between. There are 17 residues in the CDR3. Germline loops: CDR1 MNHNS, CDR2 SASEGT. The CDR3 nucleotides read TGTGCCAGCAGGAGACACAGGGCGCTCGTACTGAGCACTGAAGCTTTCTTT. Its translation is CASRRHRALVLSTEAFF.

The table lists this clonotype with a few counts. The J gene is TRBJ1-6, the V gene TRBV18, with D unclear. CDR3 length equals 16 residues. V was clipped by 3 bases and J by 9 bases, with 18 bases between them. The germline gives CDR1 KGHSH, CDR2 LQKENI. CDR3 DNA sequence: TGTGCCAGCTCACCTGGAACTACGGTTCGTGGTTCACCCCTCCACTTT. This sequence encodes CASSPGTTVRGSPLHF.

In nucleotides, the CDR3 is TGTGCCAGCAGTTCCCGGGACAGGGGGCCAGGAAACGAGCAGTACTTC. Encoded protein: CASSSRDRGPGNEQYF. The chain is built from TRBV6-5 and TRBJ2-7; TRBD1 aligns across 12 bases. Trimming cost V 4 bases and J 5 bases; bases outside gene matches: 9. The germline V gene has CDR1 MNHEY and CDR2 SVGAGI. This CDR3 is built from 16 residues.

The chain couples TRBV20-1 to TRBJ1-5; no definite D call. The V end was cut by 3 bases, the J end by 0 bases, with 6 bases between. CDR3 size: 13 residues. In germline, CDR1 is DFQATT, CDR2 SNEGSKA (reference sequence). The CDR3: CSASSVSNQPQHF. DNA for the CDR3: TGCAGTGCTAGTTCTGTTAGCAATCAGCCCCAGCATTTT.

J is TRBJ2-5 and V is TRBV7-2; 9 bases match TRBD1. Trimming removed 11 bases from V and 3 bases from J; junction bases left unmatched: 7. CDR1 is SGHTA and CDR2 is FQGNSA in the germline V gene. The CDR3 sequence is 13 residues long. The CDR3 reads CACFGTGKETQYF. CDR3 sequence (DNA): TGTGCCTGCTTCGGGACAGGGAAAGAGACCCAGTACTTC.

This chain links TRBV6-2 or TRBV6-3 with TRBJ2-1; the D call may be TRBD1 or TRBD2 (5 bases each). CDR3 length: 14 residues. Germline assignment: CDR1 MNHEY and CDR2 SVGEGT. The V end was cut by 7 bases, the J end by 1 base, with 11 bases between. CDR3 residues: CASNPGPSYNEQFF. CDR3 nucleotides: TGTGCCAGCAATCCGGGACCATCCTACAATGAGCAGTTCTTC.

V and J are TRBV4-1 and TRBJ2-5; D is possibly TRBD2 (6 bases). From germline, CDR1 is MGHRA and CDR2 YSYEKL. This CDR3 is built from 14 residues. V was pared by 1 base and J by 11 bases, with 17 bases between. The CDR3 is CASSQGIGLREQYF. The CDR3 DNA reads as TGCGCCAGCAGCCAAGGCATCGGACTACGTGAGCAGTACTTC.

The J gene is TRBJ2-3, the V gene TRBV24-1; 8 bases align to TRBD1. This CDR3 has 16 residues. Looked up from germline, CDR1 is KGHDR and CDR2 is SFDVKD. The V gene end was trimmed by 3 bases and the J gene end by 0 bases; junction bases not matched to a gene: 4. The CDR3 bases are TGTGCCACCAGTGATCACAGGGGGAGGAGCACAGATACGCAGTATTTT. Translation: CATSDHRGRSTDTQYF.

V gene TRBV11-1 combines with J gene TRBJ2-1, with TRBD1 matching over 8 bases. The CDR3 loop spans 15 amino acids. The ends lost 3 bases at V and 7 bases at J; junction bases unmatched: 8. Germline CDR1 reads SGHAT; CDR2 reads FQDESV (reference sequence). The CDR3 spells CASSFRQGRRNEQFF. The DNA of the CDR3 is TGTGCCAGCAGCTTCCGACAGGGGAGGAGGAATGAGCAGTTCTTC.

This rearrangement joins TRBV29-1 to TRBJ1-1; tentative D call: TRBD1 (5 bases). CDR3 length: 17 amino acids. Trimming pared 7 bases from V and 0 bases from J, leaving 24 bases between. The germline V gene encodes CDR1 SQVTM and CDR2 ANQGSEA. The CDR3 nucleotides read TGCAGCGCAACAGCGGGACCCACGTCTCTTATGAACACTGAAGCTTTCTTT. This gives the protein CSATAGPTSLMNTEAFF.

The gene calls are TRBV4-1 and TRBJ2-7, with TRBD1 matching over 11 bases. The trim removed 1 base at V and 3 bases at J, leaving 8 bases unmatched. CDR1 is MGHRA, CDR2 YSYEKL, per germline. The CDR3 loop spans 17 amino acids. In nucleotides, the CDR3 is TGCGCCAGCAGCCAAGTCGCACGGGACAGGGGGAACTACGAGCAGTACTTC. It yields the protein CASSQVARDRGNYEQYF.

This clonotype has only a few counts. The rearrangement links TRBV28 to TRBJ2-1; possible D gene TRBD1, 6 bases. The J call may be faulty, since TRBJ2-7 better matches the DNA end. Germline V gene data show CDR1 as MDHEN and CDR2 as SYDVKM. The CDR3 spans 15 residues. CDR3 loop: CASTRWTRGNGEQYF. The DNA of the CDR3 is TGTGCCAGCACCCGGTGGACAAGGGGGAACGGTGAGCAGTACTTC.

The genes are TRBV5-6 and TRBJ2-3; TRBD2 matches 7 bases. V gave up 4 bases and J gave up 1 base; unmatched junction bases: 6. Germline V CDR1 and CDR2: SGHDT, YYEEEE. The CDR3 totals 15 residues. Here the CDR3 reads CASSKPSGGTDTQYF. The CDR3 region has the DNA TGTGCCAGCAGCAAACCTAGCGGAGGCACAGATACGCAGTATTTT.